The clone carrying this TCR beta chain was observed a handful of times. Its specificity is unknown. The data were obtained in a study of early T cells in non-severe SARS-CoV-2 infection. Whole-study context: Alpha and beta chains were unpaired, from unsorted whole-blood bulk RNA. Study-wide results and caveats: Anti-spike CD8 specificities were favored by VDJdb matching, whose results missed private and CD4 specificities.

CDR1 and CDR2 from the germline V gene are DFQATT and SNEGSKA (reference sequence). The CDR3 runs to 17 residues. The V gene end was trimmed by 6 bases and the J gene end by 3 bases; junction bases not matched to a gene: 16. Unique molecular identifiers (one per individual cDNA molecule) were attached. MiXCR, applied by TCRdb to the 5' RACE reads, yields one record per CDR3 protein. The table lists about 60,000 distinct CDR3 sequences, around 21% of them singletons, with approximately 15% in the top ten. V is TRBV20-1 and J is TRBJ2-5; 10 bases line up with TRBD2. This TCR was recovered from an adult who was a healthcare worker with PCR-confirmed SARS-CoV-2 infection or an uninfected control (not recorded which). The material was whole blood, obtained at baseline. CDR3 nucleotide sequence: TGCAGTGCCGCTCCGGGACTAGCGACTGCCGCCAAAGAGACCCAGTACTTC. It is translated as CSAAPGLATAAKETQYF.